Below are 15 T cell receptor beta chains sequenced from a single sample in a study of spatial heterogeneity in lung cancer. Via MiXCR, TCRdb re-called the 5' RACE reads, giving one row per CDR3 protein. The table lists 40,000 to 50,000 distinct CDR3 sequences, roughly 15% of them singletons. Time point described: sample taken at primary tumor resection. The sequenced material consisted of unsorted whole RNA from tumor, nontumor lung or frozen PBMC. The sample consisted of PBMCs, taken at surgery. These receptors were collected from a male donor with early-stage non-small cell lung cancer.

This sequence joins TRBV3-1 and TRBJ2-1; no clear D gene. The CDR3 covers 15 residues. Germline loops: CDR1 LGHDT, CDR2 YNNKEL (reference sequence). Trimming left V 3 bases short and J 5 bases short, with 14 bases between. The CDR3 protein is CASSHSPRVNNEQFF. The CDR3 nucleotides read TGTGCCAGCAGCCATAGCCCGAGAGTTAACAATGAGCAGTTCTTC.

The genes are TRBV2 and TRBJ2-7; TRBD1 matches at 9 bases. The CDR3 has 14 amino acids. With 6 bases clipped from V and 7 bases from J, the junction kept 10 bases outside the gene matches. Per the germline V gene, CDR1 is SNHLY and CDR2 is FYNNEI. CDR3 sequence reads: CASRDNRGLGEQYF. In DNA form, the CDR3 reads TGTGCCAGCAGAGACAACAGGGGGCTGGGAGAGCAGTACTTC.

This clonotype was detected ten times or more. This chain links TRBV5-1 with TRBJ2-7, with 9 bases that match TRBD2. The CDR3 is 15 residues long. Germline V gene lookup returns CDR1 SGHRS and CDR2 YFSETQ. Trimming took 0 bases from V and 7 from J; bases not matched to a gene: 8. The CDR3 DNA is TGCGCCAGCAGCTTGGCCGGGCTAGCGGGGAGTGAGCAGTACTTC. It encodes CASSLAGLAGSEQYF.

The rearrangement uses TRBV14 and TRBJ1-3; D is uncertain. Germline CDR1 reads SGHDN; CDR2 reads FVKESK. CDR3 length equals 14 residues. The germline V and J ends were trimmed by 1 base and 3 bases, with 7 bases remaining between them. CDR3 bases: TGTGCCAGCAGCCAAGTGATCGATGGAAACACCATATATTTT. This translates into CASSQVIDGNTIYF.

This sequence joins TRBV3-1 and TRBJ2-7; 12 bases map to TRBD2. The J segment lost 4 bases and the V segment lost 3 bases, leaving 4 bases of the junction unmatched. There are 15 residues in the CDR3. CDR1 LGHDT and CDR2 YNNKEL come from the germline V gene (reference sequence). CDR3 sequence: CASSHPSGRGYEQYF. The CDR3 DNA is TGTGCCAGCAGCCACCCTAGCGGGAGGGGGTACGAGCAGTACTTC.

This clonotype has a count of ten or more. This sequence joins TRBV29-1 and TRBJ2-5; TRBD1 aligns across 8 bases. The CDR3 contains 11 residues. Germline-derived CDR1 and CDR2 are SQVTM and ANQGSEA. V gave up 6 bases and J gave up 7 bases; unmatched junction bases: 4. The CDR3 DNA is TGCAGCGTGGACAGGGTCGGGACCCAGTACTTC. Protein: CSVDRVGTQYF. Drawing the rest from reference TRBV29-1 and TRBJ2-5, the complete variable domain is SAVISQKPSRDICQRGTSLTIQCQVDSQVTMMFWYRQQPGQSLTLIATANQGSEATYESGFVIDKFPISRPNLTFSTLTVSNMSPEDSSIYLCSVDRVGTQYFGPGTRLLVL.

The chain links TRBV19 to TRBJ2-7, with 8 bases fitting TRBD2. Germline lookup yields CDR1 LNHDA and CDR2 SQIVND (reference sequence). This CDR3 region has 14 residues. Trimming at V came to 4 bases and at J to 2 bases, leaving 4 bases not matched to a gene. The CDR3 DNA is TGTGCCAGTAGTACCGGCGGGGGGACCTACGAGCAGTACTTC. Encoded protein: CASSTGGGTYEQYF.

V is TRBV24-1 and J is TRBJ2-3; TRBD2 aligns across 12 bases. Germline V gives CDR1 KGHDR, CDR2 SFDVKD. V was clipped by 3 bases and J by 4 bases; unmatched bases: 13. This CDR3 is 19 amino acids long. In DNA, the CDR3 is TGTGCCACCAGTGATCCATCTCCTAGACTAGCGGGAGAGCCAGATACGCAGTATTTT. This gives the protein CATSDPSPRLAGEPDTQYF.

J is TRBJ2-3 and V is TRBV5-1; D call uncertain. CDR1 is SGHRS and CDR2 is YFSETQ in the germline V gene. The CDR3 extends over 14 amino acids. V lost 3 bases to trimming and J lost 4 bases, with 12 bases between them. The CDR3 DNA reads TGCGCCAGCAGCTCAATACAGAAGCCAGATACGCAGTATTTT. Residues: CASSSIQKPDTQYF. Drawing the rest from reference TRBV5-1 and TRBJ2-3, the complete variable domain is KAGVTQTPRYLIKTRGQQVTLSCSPISGHRSVSWYQQTPGQGLQFLFEYFSETQRNKGNFPGRFSGRQFSNSRSEMNVSTLELGDSALYLCASSSIQKPDTQYFGPGTRLTVL.

The sample holds many counts of this clonotype. The chain combines TRBV28 with TRBJ1-5; a weak D match, TRBD1 (5 bases). Germline V gene lookup returns CDR1 MDHEN and CDR2 SYDVKM. This CDR3 spans 14 amino acids. V was pared by 7 bases and J by 3 bases, with 13 bases between. CDR3 protein: CASTGRGVNQPQHF. The DNA of the CDR3 is TGTGCCAGCACGGGGCGTGGGGTCAATCAGCCCCAGCATTTT.

The chain recombines TRBV27 with TRBJ2-5, with D perhaps given as TRBD1 or TRBD2 (5 bases each). Trimming removed 0 bases at V and 7 bases at J, with 9 bases between. CDR3 size: 13 residues. Germline V CDR1 and CDR2: MNHEY, SMNVEV (reference sequence). This chain's CDR3 is CASSLSGAGTQYF. CDR3 bases: TGTGCCAGCAGTTTATCTGGGGCGGGGACCCAGTACTTC.

The chain combines TRBV6-6 with TRBJ2-7; 8 bases line up with TRBD2. Germline loops: CDR1 MNHNY, CDR2 SVGAGI (reference sequence). The CDR3 sequence is 14 residues long. V gave up 5 bases and J gave up 6 bases; unmatched junction bases: 9. The CDR3 DNA reads as TGTGCCAGCAGTGAAAGCGGGAGTCGGATCGAGCAGTACTTC. Its protein is CASSESGSRIEQYF.

CDR3 loop: CASSQIIAADTGELFF. CDR3 DNA: TGTGCCAGCAGCCAAATTATAGCAGCGGACACCGGGGAGCTGTTTTTT. The rearrangement uses TRBV3-1 and TRBJ2-2, with D maybe TRBD2 (5 bases). Germline V gene sequence: CDR1 LGHDT, CDR2 YNNKEL (reference sequence). CDR3 length: 16 amino acids. Between the trimmed V and J ends, which lost 2 bases and 3 bases, there was a span of 13 bases.

This clonotype has more than one count but fewer than ten. This chain uses TRBV11-2 with TRBJ2-7; a weak D match, TRBD1 (5 bases). V was trimmed by 2 bases and J by 7 bases, leaving 15 bases between them. The germline CDR1 and CDR2 sequences are SGHAT and FQNNGV. The CDR3 is made up of 14 amino acids. CDR3 sequence (DNA): TGTGCCAGCAGCTTACTTCAGGGAACTGGTGAGCAGTACTTC. It yields the protein CASSLLQGTGEQYF.

This clonotype was picked up a small number of times. Its ends do not fully match the called genes, so a read error is possible. The rearrangement links TRBV7-6 to TRBJ2-5, with 11 bases matching TRBD2. CDR1 and CDR2 from the germline V gene are SGHVS and FNYEAQ. This CDR3 spans 17 amino acids. The CDR3 DNA reads as TGTGTCAGCAGCTTAGCCGCTCTAGCGGGGGGACAAGAGACCCAGTACTTC. This sequence encodes CVSSLAALAGGQETQYF.